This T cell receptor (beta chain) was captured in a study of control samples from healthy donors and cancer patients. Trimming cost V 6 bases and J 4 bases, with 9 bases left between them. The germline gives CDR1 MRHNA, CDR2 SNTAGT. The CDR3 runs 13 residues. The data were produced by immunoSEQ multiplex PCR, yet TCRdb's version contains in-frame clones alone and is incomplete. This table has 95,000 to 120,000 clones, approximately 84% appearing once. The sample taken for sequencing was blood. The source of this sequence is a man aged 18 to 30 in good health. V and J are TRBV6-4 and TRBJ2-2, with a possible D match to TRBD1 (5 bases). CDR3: CASSSRATGELFF. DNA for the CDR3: TGTGCCAGCAGCTCCAGGGCCACCGGGGAGCTGTTTTTT.